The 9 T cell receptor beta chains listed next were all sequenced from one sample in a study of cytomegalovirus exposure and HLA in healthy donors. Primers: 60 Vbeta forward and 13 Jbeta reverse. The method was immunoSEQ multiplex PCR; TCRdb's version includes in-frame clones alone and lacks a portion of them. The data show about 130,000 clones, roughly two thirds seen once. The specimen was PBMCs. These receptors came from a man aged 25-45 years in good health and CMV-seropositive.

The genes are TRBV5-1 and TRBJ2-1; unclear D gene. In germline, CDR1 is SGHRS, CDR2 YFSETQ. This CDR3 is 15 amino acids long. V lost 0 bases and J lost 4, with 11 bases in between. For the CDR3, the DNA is TGCGCCAGCAGCTTGGTAGGCGTACAGTACAATGAGCAGTTCTTC. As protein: CASSLVGVQYNEQFF. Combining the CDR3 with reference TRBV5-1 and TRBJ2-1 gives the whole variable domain KAGVTQTPRYLIKTRGQQVTLSCSPISGHRSVSWYQQTPGQGLQFLFEYFSETQRNKGNFPGRFSGRQFSNSRSEMNVSTLELGDSALYLCASSLVGVQYNEQFFGPGTRLTVL.

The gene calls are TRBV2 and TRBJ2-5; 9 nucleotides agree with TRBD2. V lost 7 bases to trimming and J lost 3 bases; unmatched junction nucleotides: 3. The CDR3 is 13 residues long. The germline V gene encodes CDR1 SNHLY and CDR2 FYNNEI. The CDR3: CASTGLAEETQYF. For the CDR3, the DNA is TGTGCCAGCACGGGACTAGCCGAAGAGACCCAGTACTTC.

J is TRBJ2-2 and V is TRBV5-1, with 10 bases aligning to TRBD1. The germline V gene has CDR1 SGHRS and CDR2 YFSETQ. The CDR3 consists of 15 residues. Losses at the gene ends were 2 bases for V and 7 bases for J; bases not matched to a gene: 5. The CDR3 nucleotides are TGCGCCAGCAGCTTTAAGACAGGGGGCGTCGGGGAGCTGTTTTTT. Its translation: CASSFKTGGVGELFF. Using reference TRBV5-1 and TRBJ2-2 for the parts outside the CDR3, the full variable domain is KAGVTQTPRYLIKTRGQQVTLSCSPISGHRSVSWYQQTPGQGLQFLFEYFSETQRNKGNFPGRFSGRQFSNSRSEMNVSTLELGDSALYLCASSFKTGGVGELFFGEGSRLTVL.

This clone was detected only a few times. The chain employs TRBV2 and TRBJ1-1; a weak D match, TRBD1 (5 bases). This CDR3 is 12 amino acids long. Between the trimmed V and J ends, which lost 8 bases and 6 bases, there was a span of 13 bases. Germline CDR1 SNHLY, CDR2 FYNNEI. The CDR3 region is CASGRGRAEAFF. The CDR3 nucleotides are TGTGCCAGCGGGAGGGGTAGGGCTGAAGCTTTCTTT. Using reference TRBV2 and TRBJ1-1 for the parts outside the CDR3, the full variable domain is EPEVTQTPSHQVTQMGQEVILRCVPISNHLYFYWYRQILGQKVEFLVSFYNNEISEKSEIFDDQFSVERPDGSNFTLKIRSTKLEDSAMYFCASGRGRAEAFFGQGTRLTVV.

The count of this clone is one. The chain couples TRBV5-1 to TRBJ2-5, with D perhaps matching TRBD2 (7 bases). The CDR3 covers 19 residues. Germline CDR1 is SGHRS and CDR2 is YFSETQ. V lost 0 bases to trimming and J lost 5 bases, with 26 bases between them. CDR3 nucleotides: TGCGCCAGCAGCTTGGATTCGATTGGGGCTAGCGGAAGGGGGGAGACCCAGTACTTC. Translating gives CASSLDSIGASGRGETQYF. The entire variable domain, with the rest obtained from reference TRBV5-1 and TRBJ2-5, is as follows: KAGVTQTPRYLIKTRGQQVTLSCSPISGHRSVSWYQQTPGQGLQFLFEYFSETQRNKGNFPGRFSGRQFSNSRSEMNVSTLELGDSALYLCASSLDSIGASGRGETQYFGPGTRLLVL.

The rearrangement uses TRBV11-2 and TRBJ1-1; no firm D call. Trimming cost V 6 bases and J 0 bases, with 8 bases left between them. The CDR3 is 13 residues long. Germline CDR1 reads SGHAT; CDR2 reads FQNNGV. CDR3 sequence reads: CASSEQVNTEAFF. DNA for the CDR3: TGTGCCAGCAGTGAGCAGGTGAACACTGAAGCTTTCTTT.

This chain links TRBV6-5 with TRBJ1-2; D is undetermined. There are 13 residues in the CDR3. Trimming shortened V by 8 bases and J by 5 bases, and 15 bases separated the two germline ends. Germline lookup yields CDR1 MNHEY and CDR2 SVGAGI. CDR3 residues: CASSNVEKYGYTF. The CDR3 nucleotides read TGTGCCAGCTCTAACGTTGAGAAATATGGCTACACCTTC.

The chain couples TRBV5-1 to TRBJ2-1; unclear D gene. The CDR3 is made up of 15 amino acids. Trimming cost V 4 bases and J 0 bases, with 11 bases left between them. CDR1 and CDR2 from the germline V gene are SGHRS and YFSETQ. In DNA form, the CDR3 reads TGCGCCAGCAGCACGTCCGGTAACTCCTACAATGAGCAGTTCTTC. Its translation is CASSTSGNSYNEQFF.

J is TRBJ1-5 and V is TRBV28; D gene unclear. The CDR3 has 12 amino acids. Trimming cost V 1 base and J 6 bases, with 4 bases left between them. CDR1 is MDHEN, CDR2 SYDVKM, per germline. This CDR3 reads CASSLSIQPQHF. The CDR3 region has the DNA TGTGCCAGCAGTTTATCTATTCAGCCCCAGCATTTT. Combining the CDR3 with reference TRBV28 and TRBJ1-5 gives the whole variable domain DVKVTQSSRYLVKRTGEKVFLECVQDMDHENMFWYRQDPGLGLRLIYFSYDVKMKEKGDIPEGYSVSREKKERFSLILESASTNQTSMYLCASSLSIQPQHFGDGTRLSIL.